Listed here are 9 T cell receptor beta chains from one sample, sequenced in a study of blood T cell repertoires in COVID-19. Data came from immunoSEQ multiplex PCR; TCRdb stores just in-frame clones and leaves some out. The data contain 70,000 to 75,000 clones, 88% of them singletons. Material: peripheral blood. Receptors were obtained from a human donor in a cohort sampled during active COVID-19.

V and J are TRBV18 and TRBJ2-2; D gene unclear. CDR3 size: 14 residues. Germline CDR1 reads KGHSH; CDR2 reads LQKENI. Trimming cost V 6 bases and J 4 bases, with 12 bases left between them. The CDR3 nucleotides are TGTGCCAGCTCTGTATCCCGCGGCACCGGGGAGCTGTTTTTT. Protein sequence: CASSVSRGTGELFF.

This clone has only one observation. This chain links TRBV19 with TRBJ1-1; a possible D gene is TRBD1 (5 bases). This CDR3 is built from 13 residues. The germline gives CDR1 LNHDA, CDR2 SQIVND (reference sequence). V was clipped by 9 bases and J by 4 bases, with 15 bases between them. CDR3 protein: CARGRGDSTEAFF. CDR3 bases: TGTGCCAGGGGGAGGGGTGATTCCACTGAAGCTTTCTTT.

This sequence joins TRBV9 and TRBJ2-5; 10 positions agree with TRBD2. CDR1 SGDLS and CDR2 YYNGEE come from the germline V gene. The junction had 10 bases not matched to a gene; V was cut back by 0 bases and J by 5 bases. The CDR3 totals 17 residues. The CDR3 reads CASSVEGLAGVGETQYF. The CDR3 DNA follows: TGTGCCAGCAGCGTAGAAGGGCTAGCGGGGGTTGGTGAGACCCAGTACTTC. Full variable domain (remainder filled in from reference TRBV9 and TRBJ2-5): DSGVTQTPKHLITATGQRVTLRCSPRSGDLSVYWYQQSLDQGLQFLIQYYNGEERAKGNILERFSAQQFPDLHSELNLSSLELGDSALYFCASSVEGLAGVGETQYFGPGTRLLVL.

CDR3 loop: CASSQDQGNEKLFF. DNA of the CDR3: TGCGCCAGCAGCCAGGATCAGGGGAATGAAAAACTGTTTTTT. The chain links TRBV5-1 to TRBJ1-4; a possible D gene is TRBD1 (6 bases). With 4 bases removed from V and 5 bases from J, the gap between germline ends came to 12 bases. CDR3 length: 14 amino acids. Germline V gene data show CDR1 as SGHRS and CDR2 as YFSETQ.

The chain recombines TRBV18 with TRBJ2-2; 7 nucleotides match TRBD2. Germline V gives CDR1 KGHSH, CDR2 LQKENI. Germline trimming cut 0 bases from V and 5 bases from J; bases unmatched to any gene: 9. The CDR3 is 17 residues long. In DNA, the CDR3 is TGTGCCAGCTCACCACCGTTAAGGAGCGGGGTAACCGGGGAGCTGTTTTTT. Amino acid sequence: CASSPPLRSGVTGELFF.

The CDR3 region is CASSQDPGQGARDEQFF. CDR3 sequence (DNA): TGTGCCAGCAGCCAAGACCCCGGACAGGGGGCGAGGGATGAGCAGTTCTTC. The chain is built from TRBV11-2 and TRBJ2-1, with 11 bases identical to TRBD1. Germline V lookup: CDR1 SGHAT, CDR2 FQNNGV. The J segment lost 8 bases and the V segment lost 5 bases, leaving 14 bases of the junction unmatched. The CDR3 has 17 amino acids.

The chain joins TRBV15 to TRBJ2-3, with D tentatively TRBD1 (5 bases). Germline CDR1 is LNHNV and CDR2 is YYDKDF (reference sequence). V shed 8 bases and J shed 3 bases, with 15 bases lying between them. There are 14 residues in the CDR3. CDR3 region: CATATGRGTDTQYF. The CDR3 DNA follows: TGTGCCACCGCAACCGGAAGGGGAACAGATACGCAGTATTTT.

The chain joins TRBV30 to TRBJ1-6, with TRBD1 as a possible D gene (5 bases). CDR1 and CDR2 (germline): GTSNPN, SVGIG (reference sequence). The V and J ends lost 2 bases and 5 bases respectively, with 13 bases between them. The CDR3 contains 15 residues. The CDR3 here is CAWSNPGPNNSPLHF. The CDR3 coding sequence is TGTGCCTGGAGTAACCCAGGGCCAAATAATTCACCCCTCCACTTT.

The V gene is TRBV4-2, the J gene TRBJ1-2, with TRBD1 identical over 7 bases. CDR3 length: 14 amino acids. The germline V gene encodes CDR1 LGHNA and CDR2 YNFKEQ. Trimming cost V 0 bases and J 7 bases; bases outside gene matches: 5. The CDR3 here is CASSQDITGAGYTF. CDR3 DNA sequence: TGTGCCAGCAGCCAAGATATCACAGGGGCTGGCTACACCTTC.